This is a list of T cell receptor beta chains from one sample in a study of cytotoxic CD8 clonotypes in ibrutinib-treated CLL. Clones were read by immunoSEQ multiplex PCR, and TCRdb kept only the in-frame ones, dropping some. The sample contains approximately 70,000 clones, around 84% of which appear only once. The starting material was PBMCs, obtained at disease progression, from a patient treated with ibrutinib. The receptors were sampled from a human donor with chronic lymphocytic leukemia. Both conserved end residues are part of each CDR3. D genes are given only for firm matches. Clone sizes are given selectively: once, few, many, or a class where the clone is expanded.

v_call	clone_size	j_call	d_call	cdr3_nt	cdr3_aa
TRBV6-5	NA	TRBJ1-3	NA	TGTGCCAGCAGTTACGGGGGCCAGCACACCATATATTTT	CASSYGGQHTIYF
TRBV10-3	once	TRBJ1-2	NA	TGTGCCATCAGTGAGTCGACCAGGGCCTATGGCTACACCTTC	CAISESTRAYGYTF
TRBV11-2	NA	TRBJ2-2	NA	TGTGCCAGCAATTCGGGACTCCCTCCCGGGGAGCTGTTTTTT	CASNSGLPPGELFF
TRBV18	few	TRBJ2-7	TRBD2	TGTGCCAGCTCCCCGACTAGCGATAACGAGCAGTACTTC	CASSPTSDNEQYF
TRBV19	many	TRBJ2-7	TRBD2	TGTGCCAGTGCGACTAGCGGGAGCAACGAGCAGTACTTC	CASATSGSNEQYF
TRBV11-2	NA	TRBJ2-4	NA	TGTGCCAGCAGAAAGATAGCCAAAAACATTCAGTACTTC	CASRKIAKNIQYF
TRBV25-1	few	TRBJ1-6	NA	TGTGCCAGCAGAAGGTCGGGCTCACCCCTCCACTTT	CASRRSGSPLHF
TRBV5-1	NA	TRBJ2-3	TRBD2	TGCGCCAGCAGCTTGGGGCGGGGGTTTGATACGCAGTATTTT	CASSLGRGFDTQYF
TRBV7-2	once	TRBJ1-1	TRBD1	TGTGCCAGCAGCGCAGGGGGGTGGACTGAAGCTTTCTTT	CASSAGGWTEAFF
TRBV9	NA	TRBJ1-2	NA	TGTGCCAGCAGCGTTGACAGTAACTATGGCTACACCTTC	CASSVDSNYGYTF
TRBV25-1	NA	TRBJ2-5	TRBD2	TGTGCCAGCAGTTCCAGACTAGCGGAGCAAGAGACCCAGTACTTC	CASSSRLAEQETQYF
TRBV5-1	NA	TRBJ1-2	NA	TGCGCCAGCAGCTTGGCCTGGGGGACGAACTATGGCTACACCTTC	CASSLAWGTNYGYTF
TRBV30	NA	TRBJ2-3	TRBD1	TGTGCCTGGAGTGTACAGGGGGGTCCCACAGATACGCAGTATTTT	CAWSVQGGPTDTQYF
TRBV30	NA	TRBJ1-3	NA	TGTGCCTGGAGTGCCAACGGTGGGGTTGGAGACACCATATATTTT	CAWSANGGVGDTIYF
TRBV4-1	NA	TRBJ2-4	NA	TGCGCCAGCAGCCAGGGGAGGGGGTCGTCCAAAAACATTCAGTACTTC	CASSQGRGSSKNIQYF
TRBV11-2	once	TRBJ2-5	NA	TGTGCCAGCAGCTTAGGCCCCGTCCTAGAGACCCAGTACTTC	CASSLGPVLETQYF